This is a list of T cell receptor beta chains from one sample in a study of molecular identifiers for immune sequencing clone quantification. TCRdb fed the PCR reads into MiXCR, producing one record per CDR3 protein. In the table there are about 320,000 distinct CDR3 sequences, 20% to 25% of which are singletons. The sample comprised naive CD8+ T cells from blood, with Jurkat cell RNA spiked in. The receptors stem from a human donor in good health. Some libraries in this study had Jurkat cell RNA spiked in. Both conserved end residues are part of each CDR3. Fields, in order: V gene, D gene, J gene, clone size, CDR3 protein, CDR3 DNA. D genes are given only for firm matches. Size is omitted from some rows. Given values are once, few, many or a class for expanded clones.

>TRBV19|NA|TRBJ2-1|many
CASSFGGGLGNEQFF
TGTGCCAGTAGTTTTGGGGGGGGCCTGGGAAATGAGCAGTTCTTC
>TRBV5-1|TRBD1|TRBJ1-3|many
CASSFDRGLGNTIYF
TGCGCCAGCAGCTTCGACAGGGGGCTTGGAAACACCATATATTTT
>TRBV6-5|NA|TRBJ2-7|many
CASSYSLQAEQYF
TGTGCCAGCAGTTACTCTCTACAGGCCGAGCAGTACTTC
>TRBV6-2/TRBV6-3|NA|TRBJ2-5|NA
CASSYSWDYPRGLTQYF
TGTGCCAGCAGTTACTCGTGGGACTACCCCAGGGGGTTGACCCAGTACTTC
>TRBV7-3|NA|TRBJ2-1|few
CASSLWAGEANEQFF
TGTGCCAGCAGCTTATGGGCAGGGGAGGCCAATGAGCAGTTCTTC
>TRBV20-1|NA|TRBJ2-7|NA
CSAREIGDNSYEQYF
TGCAGTGCTAGAGAGATCGGGGACAACTCCTACGAGCAGTACTTC
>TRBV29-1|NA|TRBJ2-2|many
CSVELAERYTGELFF
TGCAGCGTTGAATTAGCGGAAAGGTACACCGGGGAGCTGTTTTTT
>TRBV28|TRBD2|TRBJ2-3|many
CASSLLAGVGTDTQYF
TGTGCCAGCAGTCTCCTAGCGGGAGTTGGCACAGATACGCAGTATTTT
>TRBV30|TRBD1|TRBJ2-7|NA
CAWSAIGQGASGYEQYF
TGTGCCTGGAGTGCAATCGGACAGGGGGCTTCGGGCTACGAGCAGTACTTC
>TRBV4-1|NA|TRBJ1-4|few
CASSQERQAVNEKLFF
TGCGCCAGCAGCCAAGAGCGACAGGCAGTAAATGAAAAACTGTTTTTT
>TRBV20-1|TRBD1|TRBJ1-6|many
CSARETGINSPLHF
TGCAGTGCTAGAGAGACAGGGATTAATTCACCCCTCCACTTT
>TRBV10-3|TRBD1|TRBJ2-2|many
CASRTGVTGELFF
TGTGCCTCCCGGACAGGGGTTACCGGGGAGCTGTTTTTT
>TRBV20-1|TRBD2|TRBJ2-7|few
CSARAGLAVTYEQYF
TGCAGTGCTAGAGCGGGACTAGCGGTTACCTACGAGCAGTACTTC
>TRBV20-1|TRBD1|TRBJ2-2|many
CSARDKTGKNTGELFF
TGCAGTGCTAGAGATAAGACAGGGAAGAACACCGGGGAGCTGTTTTTT
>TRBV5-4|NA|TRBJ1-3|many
CASSLGQGTPGNTIYF
TGTGCCAGCAGCTTGGGGCAGGGAACCCCTGGAAACACCATATATTTT
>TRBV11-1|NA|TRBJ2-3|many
CASSYSGADTQYF
TGTGCCAGCAGCTACTCAGGGGCAGATACGCAGTATTTT
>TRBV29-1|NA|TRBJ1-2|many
CSVEGGGRNYGYTF
TGCAGCGTTGAGGGGGGGGGCAGGAACTATGGCTACACCTTC
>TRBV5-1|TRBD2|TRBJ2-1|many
CASSLTAGTSGSNEQFF
TGCGCCAGCAGCTTGACGGCCGGGACTAGCGGGAGTAATGAGCAGTTCTTC
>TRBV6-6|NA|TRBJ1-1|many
CASTDGPFGGTEAFF
TGTGCCAGCACCGACGGGCCCTTCGGTGGAACTGAAGCTTTCTTT
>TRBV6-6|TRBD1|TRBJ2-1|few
CASSYVTGGEQFF
TGTGCCAGCAGTTACGTGACAGGGGGCGAGCAGTTCTTC
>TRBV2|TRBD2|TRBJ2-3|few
CASSEARLADSTDTQYF
TGTGCCAGCAGTGAAGCCCGACTAGCGGATAGCACAGATACGCAGTATTTT
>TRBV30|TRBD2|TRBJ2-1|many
CAWNWRGGGEQFF
TGTGCCTGGAACTGGCGGGGGGGCGGTGAGCAGTTCTTC
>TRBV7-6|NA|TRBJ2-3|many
CASSWSTDTQYF
TGTGCCAGCAGCTGGAGCACAGATACGCAGTATTTT
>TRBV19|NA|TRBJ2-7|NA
CASSFYPGYEQYF
TGTGCCAGTAGTTTTTACCCGGGCTACGAGCAGTACTTC
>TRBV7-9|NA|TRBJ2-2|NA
CASNNQGSNTGELFF
TGTGCCAGCAACAACCAGGGATCTAACACCGGGGAGCTGTTTTTT
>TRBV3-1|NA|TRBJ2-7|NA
CASSGAAGEQYF
TGTGCCAGCAGCGGTGCGGCGGGGGAGCAGTACTTC
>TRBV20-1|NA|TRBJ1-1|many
CSVRSGTEMNTEAFF
TGCAGTGTCAGGAGCGGGACGGAGATGAACACTGAAGCTTTCTTT
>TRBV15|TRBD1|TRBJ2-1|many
CATSREGTGNEQFF
TGTGCCACCAGCAGAGAAGGGACAGGGAATGAGCAGTTCTTC
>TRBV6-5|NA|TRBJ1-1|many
CASSDGFGAVGTEAFF
TGTGCCAGCAGCGACGGATTTGGGGCGGTAGGAACTGAAGCTTTCTTT
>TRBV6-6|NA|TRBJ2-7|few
CASTPPGHDYEQYF
TGTGCCAGCACGCCCCCGGGACACGACTACGAGCAGTACTTC
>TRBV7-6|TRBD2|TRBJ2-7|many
CASSFLAGDEQYF
TGTGCCAGCAGCTTCCTAGCGGGAGACGAGCAGTACTTC
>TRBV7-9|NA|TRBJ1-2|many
CASSLKNYGYTF
TGTGCCAGCAGCTTAAAAAACTATGGCTACACCTTC
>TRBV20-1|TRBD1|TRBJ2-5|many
CSAPQGANQETQYF
TGCAGTGCTCCACAGGGGGCCAACCAAGAGACCCAGTACTTC
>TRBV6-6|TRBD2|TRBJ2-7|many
CASSPPGLAGGPGEQYF
TGTGCCAGCAGTCCCCCGGGACTAGCGGGAGGGCCGGGAGAGCAGTACTTC
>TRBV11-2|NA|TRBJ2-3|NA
CASSFGPRKPTDTQYF
TGTGCCAGCAGCTTCGGACCCCGGAAACCCACAGATACGCAGTATTTT
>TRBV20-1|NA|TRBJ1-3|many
CSASTGSGNTIYF
TGCAGTGCTAGTACCGGCTCTGGAAACACCATATATTTT
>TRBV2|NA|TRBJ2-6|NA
CAKSGDSAGANVLTF
TGTGCCAAATCGGGGGACTCAGCTGGGGCCAACGTCCTGACTTTC
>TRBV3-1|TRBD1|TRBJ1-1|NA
CASSRSGTGGLMNTEAFF
TGTGCCAGCAGCCGTTCCGGGACAGGGGGCCTGATGAACACTGAAGCTTTCTTT
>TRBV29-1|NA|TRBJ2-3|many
CSVTLRTESTDTQYF
TGCAGCGTGACCCTTCGGACAGAGAGCACAGATACGCAGTATTTT